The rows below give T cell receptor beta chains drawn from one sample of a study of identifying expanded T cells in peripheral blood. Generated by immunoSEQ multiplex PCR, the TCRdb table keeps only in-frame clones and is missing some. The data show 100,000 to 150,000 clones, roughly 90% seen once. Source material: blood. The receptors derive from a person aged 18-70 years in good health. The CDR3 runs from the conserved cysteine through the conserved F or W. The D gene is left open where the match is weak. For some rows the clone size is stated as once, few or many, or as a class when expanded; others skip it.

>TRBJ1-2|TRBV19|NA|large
CASSMRDGYGYTF
TGTGCCAGTAGTATGAGGGACGGATATGGCTACACCTTC
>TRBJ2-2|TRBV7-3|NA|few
CASSLYQGPGELFF
TGTGCCAGCAGCTTATACCAGGGGCCCGGGGAGCTGTTTTTT
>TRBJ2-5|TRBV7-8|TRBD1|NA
CASTPTGQETQYF
TGTGCCAGCACCCCGACAGGGCAAGAGACCCAGTACTTC
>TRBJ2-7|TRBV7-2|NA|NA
CASSLTTGAYEQYF
TGTGCCAGCAGCTTAACAACAGGCGCCTACGAGCAGTACTTC
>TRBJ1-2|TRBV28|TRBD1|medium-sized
CASSRTGGIYGYTF
TGTGCCAGCAGTCGGACAGGGGGCATATATGGCTACACCTTC
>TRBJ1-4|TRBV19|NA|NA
CASSPRRGTNEKLFF
TGTGCCAGTAGTCCAAGGAGGGGGACTAATGAAAAACTGTTTTTT
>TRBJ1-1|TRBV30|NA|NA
CAWSVIANTEAFF
TGTGCCTGGAGTGTGATAGCGAACACTGAAGCTTTCTTT
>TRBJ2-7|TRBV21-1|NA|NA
CASTPSGSRAQYF
TGTGCCAGCACCCCCTCCGGGAGTAGAGCGCAGTACTTC
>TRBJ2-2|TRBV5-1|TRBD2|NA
CASSPTGTMNTGELFF
TGCGCCAGCAGCCCTACCGGGACTATGAACACCGGGGAGCTGTTTTTT
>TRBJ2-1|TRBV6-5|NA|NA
CASSYSGPNEQFF
TGTGCCAGCAGTTACTCAGGCCCTAATGAGCAGTTCTTC
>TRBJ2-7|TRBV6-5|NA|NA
CASSYSRYEQYF
TGTGCCAGCAGTTACTCGAGGTACGAGCAGTACTTC
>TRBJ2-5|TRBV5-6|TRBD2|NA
CASTLLAGEETQYF
TGTGCCAGCACCCTCCTGGCGGGAGAGGAGACCCAGTACTTC
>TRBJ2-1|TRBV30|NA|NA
CAWSGTGANEQFF
TGTGCCTGGAGTGGGACGGGGGCGAATGAGCAGTTCTTC
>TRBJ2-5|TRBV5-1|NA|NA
CASSLGRGRETQYF
TGCGCCAGCAGCTTGGGTCGGGGGCGAGAGACCCAGTACTTC
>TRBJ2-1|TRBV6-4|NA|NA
CASSDSESYNEQFF
TGTGCCAGCAGTGACTCGGAGAGCTACAATGAGCAGTTCTTC
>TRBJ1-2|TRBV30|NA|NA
CAWSSLRRNYGYTF
TGTGCCTGGAGTTCCTTGCGAAGAAACTATGGCTACACCTTC
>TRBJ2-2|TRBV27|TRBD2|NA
CASTRTSHTGELFF
TGTGCCAGCACCAGGACTAGTCACACCGGGGAGCTGTTTTTT
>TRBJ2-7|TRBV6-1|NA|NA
CVSPPNRAPYEQYF
TGTGTTTCACCCCCGAACCGGGCCCCCTACGAGCAGTACTTC
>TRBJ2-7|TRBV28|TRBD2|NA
CASSFPTSGPIYEQYF
TGTGCCAGCAGTTTCCCTACTAGCGGGCCGATCTACGAGCAGTACTTC
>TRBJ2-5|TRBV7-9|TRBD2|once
CASSPGLGETQYF
TGTGCCAGCAGCCCCGGACTAGGAGAGACCCAGTACTTC
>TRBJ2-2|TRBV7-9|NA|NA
CASRRSAGELFF
TGTGCCAGCAGGAGAAGCGCCGGGGAGCTGTTTTTT
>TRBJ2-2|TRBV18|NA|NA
CASSQDFPGELFF
TGTGCCAGCTCACAAGACTTTCCCGGGGAGCTGTTTTTT
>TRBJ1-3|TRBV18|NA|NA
CASSPPGQISGNTIYF
TGTGCCAGCTCACCTCCCGGACAGATCTCTGGAAACACCATATATTTT
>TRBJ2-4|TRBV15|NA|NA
CATSRGGTAKSGQNIQYF
TGTGCCACCAGCAGAGGTGGGACCGCTAAATCTGGGCAAAACATTCAGTACTTC
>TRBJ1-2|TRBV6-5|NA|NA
CASTPLGSNYGYTF
TGTGCCAGCACTCCTCTGGGATCGAACTATGGCTACACCTTC
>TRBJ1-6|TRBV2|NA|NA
CASSPSMDSPLHF
TGTGCCAGCAGCCCGAGCATGGATTCACCCCTCCACTTT
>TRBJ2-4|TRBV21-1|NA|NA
CASSKARDLQNIQYF
TGTGCCAGCAGCAAAGCGCGGGACTTACAAAACATTCAGTACTTC
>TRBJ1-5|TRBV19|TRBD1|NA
CASRSTGGAGQPQHF
TGTGCCAGTAGATCAACAGGGGGCGCGGGGCAGCCCCAGCATTTT
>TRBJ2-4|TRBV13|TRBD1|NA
CASSATFRDRGRPDIQYF
TGTGCCAGCAGCGCTACTTTCCGGGACAGGGGGCGGCCGGACATTCAGTACTTC
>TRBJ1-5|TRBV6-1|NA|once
CPTEGCGPQHF
TGCCCTACCGAGGGGTGTGGGCCCCAGCATTTT
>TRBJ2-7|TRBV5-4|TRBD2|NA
CASSPGTSGHYEQYF
TGTGCCAGCAGCCCGGGGACTAGCGGCCACTACGAGCAGTACTTC
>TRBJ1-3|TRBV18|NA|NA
CASSPRGSGNTIYF
TGTGCCAGCTCACCGAGGGGCTCTGGAAACACCATATATTTT
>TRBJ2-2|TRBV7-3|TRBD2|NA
CASSPGTSGATGELFF
TGTGCCAGCAGCCCGGGGACTAGCGGGGCCACCGGGGAGCTGTTTTTT
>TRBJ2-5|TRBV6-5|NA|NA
CASSGLRETQYF
TGTGCCAGCAGTGGACTACGGGAGACCCAGTACTTC
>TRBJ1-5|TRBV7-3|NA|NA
CASSEARGQPQHF
TGTGCCAGCAGCGAAGCAAGGGGTCAGCCCCAGCATTTT
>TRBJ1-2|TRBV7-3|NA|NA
CASSSGDGYTF
TGTGCCAGCAGCTCAGGGGATGGCTACACCTTC
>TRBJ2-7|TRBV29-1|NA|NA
CSVARGQYEQYF
TGCAGCGTTGCTAGGGGACAATACGAGCAGTACTTC
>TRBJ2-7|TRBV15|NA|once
CATSRDREWVEQYF
TGTGCCACCAGCAGAGATCGTGAATGGGTCGAGCAGTACTTC
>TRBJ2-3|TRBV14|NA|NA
CASSQALRIGNTQYF
TGTGCCAGCAGCCAAGCCCTCAGAATTGGGAATACGCAGTATTTT
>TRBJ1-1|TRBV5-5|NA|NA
CASSFRAMNTEAFF
TGTGCCAGCAGCTTCAGGGCCATGAACACTGAAGCTTTCTTT
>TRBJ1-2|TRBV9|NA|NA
CASSPGGGNYGYTF
TGTGCCAGCAGCCCCGGGGGGGGGAACTATGGCTACACCTTC
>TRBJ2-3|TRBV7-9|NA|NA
CASSLDPARNTDTQYF
TGTGCCAGCAGCTTAGACCCTGCCCGAAACACAGATACGCAGTATTTT
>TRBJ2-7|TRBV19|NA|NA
CASSNAGGYEQYF
TGTGCCAGTAGTAACGCAGGAGGATACGAGCAGTACTTC
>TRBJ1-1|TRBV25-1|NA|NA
CASSESGGGPGTEAFF
TGTGCCAGCAGTGAATCGGGGGGAGGGCCGGGTACTGAAGCTTTCTTT
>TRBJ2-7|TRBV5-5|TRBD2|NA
CASSTGTNSYEQYF
TGTGCCAGCAGCACCGGGACTAACTCCTACGAGCAGTACTTC
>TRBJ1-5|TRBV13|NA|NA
CASSLGLGGVQPQHF
TGTGCCAGCAGCTTAGGGCTGGGGGGGGTTCAGCCCCAGCATTTT
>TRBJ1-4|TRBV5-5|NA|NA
CASSPSQGLSGEKLFF
TGTGCCAGCAGCCCCTCACAGGGTTTGAGTGGTGAAAAACTGTTTTTT
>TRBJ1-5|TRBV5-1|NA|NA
CASSPQGGRQPQHF
TGCGCCAGCAGCCCTCAGGGAGGAAGGCAGCCCCAGCATTTT
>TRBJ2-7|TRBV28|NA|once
CASSLSAPTYEQYF
TGTGCCAGCAGTTTATCCGCTCCAACCTACGAGCAGTACTTC
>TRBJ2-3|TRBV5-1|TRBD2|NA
CASSLDLAGGADTQYF
TGCGCCAGCAGCTTAGACTTAGCGGGAGGTGCAGATACGCAGTATTTT
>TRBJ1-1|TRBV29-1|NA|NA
CSAQPGEGKEAFF
TGCAGCGCACAGCCGGGGGAGGGGAAAGAAGCTTTCTTT
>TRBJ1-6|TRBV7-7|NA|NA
CASTRGSGPVSYNSPLHF
TGTGCCAGCACCAGAGGGTCAGGCCCAGTCTCCTATAATTCACCCCTCCACTTT
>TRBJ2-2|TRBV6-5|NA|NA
CASSYSVTPTGELFF
TGTGCCAGCAGTTACTCTGTGACACCCACCGGGGAGCTGTTTTTT
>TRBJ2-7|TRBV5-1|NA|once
CASSPGTVNEQYF
TGCGCCAGCAGCCCCGGGACCGTGAACGAGCAGTACTTC
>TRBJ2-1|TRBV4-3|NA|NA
CASSPRGSYNEQFF
TGCGCCAGCAGCCCCAGGGGCAGCTACAATGAGCAGTTCTTC
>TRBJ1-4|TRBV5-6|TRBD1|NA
CASSSTTGGEKLFF
TGTGCCAGCAGCTCTACGACAGGGGGTGAAAAACTGTTTTTT